The 8 T cell receptor beta chains reported below all come from one sample, sequenced in a study of tumor-infiltrating lymphocytes in localized non-small cell lung cancer. Sequencing used immunoSEQ multiplex PCR; TCRdb keeps in-frame clones, though not all of them. The sample includes roughly 24,000 clones, roughly two thirds of them seen just once. Sequencing was carried out using lung tumor tissue. The receptors derive from a human donor with non-small cell lung cancer.

The rearrangement links TRBV5-1 to TRBJ2-1, with 8 bases aligning to TRBD2. The CDR3 is 15 amino acids. From germline, CDR1 is SGHRS and CDR2 YFSETQ. The junction had 7 bases not matched to a gene; V was cut back by 0 bases and J by 8 bases. For the CDR3, the DNA is TGCGCCAGCAGCTTGGATCTCGGGAGGGCGGATGAGCAGTTCTTC. It specifies CASSLDLGRADEQFF.

In nucleotides, the CDR3 is TGTGCCAGCAGCCCTCGACAGAGCTCCTACAATGAGCAGTTCTTC. This translates into CASSPRQSSYNEQFF. The chain recombines TRBV11-1 with TRBJ2-1; tentatively, D is TRBD1 (5 bases). This CDR3 has 15 amino acids. Germline CDR1 and CDR2: SGHAT and FQDESV (reference sequence). The V gene lost 5 bases and the J gene lost 0 bases, with 11 bases spanning the gap.

Here the CDR3 reads CASSEANGPSYEQYF. In nucleotides, the CDR3 is TGCGCCAGCAGCGAGGCGAACGGGCCTTCCTACGAGCAGTACTTC. The chain links TRBV5-1 to TRBJ2-7; no clear D. The CDR3 contains 15 residues. Looked up from germline, CDR1 is SGHRS and CDR2 is YFSETQ. Trimming pared 4 bases from V and 1 base from J, leaving 15 bases between.

V gene TRBV10-1 combines with J gene TRBJ2-7; 9 positions match TRBD1. Germline trimming cut 6 bases from V and 5 bases from J; bases unmatched to any gene: 8. The CDR3 is made up of 14 amino acids. Germline values: CDR1 WNHNN, CDR2 SYGVQD (reference sequence). CDR3 loop: CASRDRGSVHEQYF. The CDR3 DNA reads TGCGCCAGCAGGGACAGGGGTTCGGTTCACGAGCAGTACTTC.

The genes are TRBV2 and TRBJ1-4; D is possibly TRBD1 (5 bases). V dropped 2 bases and J dropped 7 bases, with 11 bases sitting between them. CDR3 length: 14 amino acids. Per the germline V gene, CDR1 is SNHLY and CDR2 is FYNNEI. The CDR3, as DNA: TGTGCCAGCAGTGAAAGGGGACTAGTTGAAAAACTGTTTTTT. It specifies CASSERGLVEKLFF.

Only a few counts were recorded for this clone. This chain joins TRBV6-6 and TRBJ2-7; D remains ambiguous. V lost 5 bases, J lost 11 bases, and 13 bases lay in between. The CDR3 is made up of 11 amino acids. Germline V CDR1 and CDR2: MNHNY, SVGAGI (reference sequence). CDR3 sequence (DNA): TGTGCCAGCAGTCACGTGGGGTTGGAGTACTTC. It translates to CASSHVGLEYF.

The rearrangement joins TRBV21-1 to TRBJ2-5; the table's D gene call, TRBD1, was not cross checked with the DNA. TRBV21-1 is tagged as a pseudogene. This CDR3 is built from 13 residues. This CDR3 is CASRTTGLETQYF. The CDR3 DNA follows: TGTGCCAGCAGGACGACAGGCTTGGAGACCCAGTACTTC.

The rearrangement uses TRBV6-1 and TRBJ2-3; TRBD1 agrees at 8 bases. Germline-derived CDR1 and CDR2 are MNHNS and SASEGT. The length of the CDR3 is 16 residues. V trimming: 1 base; J trimming: 3 bases; junction bases outside the gene matches: 6. The CDR3 bases are TGTGCCAGCAGTGAAGTGCAGGGGGCGGGGACAGATACGCAGTATTTT. Translating gives CASSEVQGAGTDTQYF.